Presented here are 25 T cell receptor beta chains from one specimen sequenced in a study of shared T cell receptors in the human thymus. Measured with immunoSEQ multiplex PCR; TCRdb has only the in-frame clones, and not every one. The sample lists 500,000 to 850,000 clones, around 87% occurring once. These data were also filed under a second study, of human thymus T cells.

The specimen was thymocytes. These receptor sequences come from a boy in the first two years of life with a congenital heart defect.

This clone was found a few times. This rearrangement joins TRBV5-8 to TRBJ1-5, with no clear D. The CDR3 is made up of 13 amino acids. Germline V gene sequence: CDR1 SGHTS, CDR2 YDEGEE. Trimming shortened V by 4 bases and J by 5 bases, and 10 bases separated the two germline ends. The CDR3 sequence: CASSLLVDQPQHF. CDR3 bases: TGTGCCAGCAGCCTCCTCGTCGATCAGCCCCAGCATTTT. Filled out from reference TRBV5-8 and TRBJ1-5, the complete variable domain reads EAGVTQSPTHLIKTRGQQATLRCSPISGHTSVYWYQQALGLGLQFLLWYDEGEERNRGNFPPRFSGRQFPNYSSELNVNALELEDSALYLCASSLLVDQPQHFGDGTRLSIL.

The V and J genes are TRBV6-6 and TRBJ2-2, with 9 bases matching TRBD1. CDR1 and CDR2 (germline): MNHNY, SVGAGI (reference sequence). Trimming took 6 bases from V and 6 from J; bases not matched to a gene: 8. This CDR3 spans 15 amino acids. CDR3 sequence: CASSTGTGKSGELFF. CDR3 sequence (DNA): TGTGCCAGCAGCACAGGGACAGGGAAGTCCGGGGAGCTGTTTTTT.

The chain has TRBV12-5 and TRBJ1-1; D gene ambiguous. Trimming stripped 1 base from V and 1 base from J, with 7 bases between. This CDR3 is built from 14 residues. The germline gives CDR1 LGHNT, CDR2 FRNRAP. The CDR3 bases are TGTGCTAGTGGTTTGGAGACAAGGAACACTGAAGCTTTCTTT. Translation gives CASGLETRNTEAFF.

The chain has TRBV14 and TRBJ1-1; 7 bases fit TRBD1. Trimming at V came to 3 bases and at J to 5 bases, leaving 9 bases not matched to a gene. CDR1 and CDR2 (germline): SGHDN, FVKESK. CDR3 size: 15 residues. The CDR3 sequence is CASSHEGGRRTEAFF. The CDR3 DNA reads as TGTGCCAGCAGCCATGAAGGGGGCAGGAGAACTGAAGCTTTCTTT.

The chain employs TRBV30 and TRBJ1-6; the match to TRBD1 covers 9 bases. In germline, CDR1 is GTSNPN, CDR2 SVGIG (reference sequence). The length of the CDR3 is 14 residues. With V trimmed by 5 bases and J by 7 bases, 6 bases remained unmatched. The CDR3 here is CAWSPTGGNSPLHF. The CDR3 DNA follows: TGTGCCTGGTCTCCGACAGGGGGAAATTCACCCCTCCACTTT.

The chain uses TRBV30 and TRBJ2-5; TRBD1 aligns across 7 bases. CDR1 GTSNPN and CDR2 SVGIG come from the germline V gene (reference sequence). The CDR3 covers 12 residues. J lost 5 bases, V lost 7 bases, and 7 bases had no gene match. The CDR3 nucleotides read TGTGCCTTGGACAGGCAAGGGGAGACCCAGTACTTC. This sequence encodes CALDRQGETQYF. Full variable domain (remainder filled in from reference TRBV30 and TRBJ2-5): SQTIHQWPATLVQPVGSPLSLECTVEGTSNPNLYWYRQAAGRGLQLLFYSVGIGQISSEVPQNLSASRPQDRQFILSSKKLLLSDSGFYLCALDRQGETQYFGPGTRLLVL.

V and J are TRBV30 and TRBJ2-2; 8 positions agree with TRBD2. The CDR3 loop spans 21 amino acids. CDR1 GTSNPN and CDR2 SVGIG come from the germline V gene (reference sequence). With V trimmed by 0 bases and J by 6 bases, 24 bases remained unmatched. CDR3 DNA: TGTGCCTGGAGTGTAAACTCCCTCCTCTCTCGGGGGGGGCGGTCTTCCGGGGAGCTGTTTTTT. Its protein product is CAWSVNSLLSRGGRSSGELFF.

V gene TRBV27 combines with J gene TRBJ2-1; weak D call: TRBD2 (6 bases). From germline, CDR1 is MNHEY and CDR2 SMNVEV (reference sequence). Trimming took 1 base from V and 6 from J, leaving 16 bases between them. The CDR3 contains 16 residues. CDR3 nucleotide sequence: TGTGCCAGCAGTTTATGGGGGGTAGGGTCAATCAATGAGCAGTTCTTC. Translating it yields CASSLWGVGSINEQFF.

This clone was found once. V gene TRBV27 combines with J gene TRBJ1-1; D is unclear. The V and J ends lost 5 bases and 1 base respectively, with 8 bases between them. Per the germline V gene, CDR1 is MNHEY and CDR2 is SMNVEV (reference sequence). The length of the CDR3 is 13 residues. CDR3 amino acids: CASSPSSNTEAFF. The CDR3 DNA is TGTGCCAGCAGTCCCTCGTCGAACACTGAAGCTTTCTTT.

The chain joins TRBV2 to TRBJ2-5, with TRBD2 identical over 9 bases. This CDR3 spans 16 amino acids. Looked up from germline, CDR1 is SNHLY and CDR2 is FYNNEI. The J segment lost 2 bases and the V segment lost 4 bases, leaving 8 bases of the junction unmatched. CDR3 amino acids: CASSVSSGNKQETQYF. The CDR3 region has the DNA TGTGCCAGCAGTGTATCTAGCGGGAACAAGCAAGAGACCCAGTACTTC.

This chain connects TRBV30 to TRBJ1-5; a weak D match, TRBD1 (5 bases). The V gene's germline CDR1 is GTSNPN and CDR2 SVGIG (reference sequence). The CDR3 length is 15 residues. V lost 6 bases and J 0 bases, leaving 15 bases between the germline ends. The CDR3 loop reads CACSDSLYSNQPQHF. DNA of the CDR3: TGTGCCTGCTCAGACAGTCTTTATAGCAATCAGCCCCAGCATTTT.

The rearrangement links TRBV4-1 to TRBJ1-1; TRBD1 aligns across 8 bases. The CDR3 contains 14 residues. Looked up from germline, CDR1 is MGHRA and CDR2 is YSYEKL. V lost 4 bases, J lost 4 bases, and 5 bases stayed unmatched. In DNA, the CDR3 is TGCGCCAGCAGCCCGCCCGGGACAGGCACTGAAGCTTTCTTT. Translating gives CASSPPGTGTEAFF.

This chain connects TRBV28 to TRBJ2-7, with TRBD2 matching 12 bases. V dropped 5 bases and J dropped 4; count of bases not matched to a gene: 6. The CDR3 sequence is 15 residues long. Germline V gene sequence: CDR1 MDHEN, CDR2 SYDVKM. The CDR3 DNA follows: TGTGCCAGCAGTCTTACTAGCGGGGGGCCGTACGAGCAGTACTTC. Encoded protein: CASSLTSGGPYEQYF.

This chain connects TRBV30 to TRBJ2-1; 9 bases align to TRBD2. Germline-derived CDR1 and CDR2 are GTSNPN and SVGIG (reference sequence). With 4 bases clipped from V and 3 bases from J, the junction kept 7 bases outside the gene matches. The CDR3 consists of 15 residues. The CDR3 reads CAWKSAGGRYNEQFF. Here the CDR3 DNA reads TGTGCCTGGAAGTCAGCGGGAGGCCGCTACAATGAGCAGTTCTTC.

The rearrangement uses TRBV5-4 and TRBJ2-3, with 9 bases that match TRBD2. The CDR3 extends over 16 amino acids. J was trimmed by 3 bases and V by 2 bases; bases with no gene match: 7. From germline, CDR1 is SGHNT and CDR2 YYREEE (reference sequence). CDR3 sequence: CASSFIAGVSTDTQYF. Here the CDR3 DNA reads TGTGCCAGCAGCTTCATAGCGGGAGTTTCTACAGATACGCAGTATTTT.

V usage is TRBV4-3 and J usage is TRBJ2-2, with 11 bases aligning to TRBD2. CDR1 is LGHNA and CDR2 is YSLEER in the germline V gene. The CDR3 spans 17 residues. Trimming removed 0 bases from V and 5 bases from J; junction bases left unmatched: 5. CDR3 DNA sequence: TGCGCCAGCAGCCAAGATTTGGCTAGCGGGAGGACCGGGGAGCTGTTTTTT. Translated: CASSQDLASGRTGELFF.

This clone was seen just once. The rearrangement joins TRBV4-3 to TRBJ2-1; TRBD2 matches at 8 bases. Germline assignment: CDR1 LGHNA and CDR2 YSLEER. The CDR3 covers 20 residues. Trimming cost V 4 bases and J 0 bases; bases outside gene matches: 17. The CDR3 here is CASSPEVGLAGQSSYNEQFF. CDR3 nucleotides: TGCGCCAGCAGCCCGGAGGTAGGGCTAGCGGGCCAAAGCTCCTACAATGAGCAGTTCTTC.

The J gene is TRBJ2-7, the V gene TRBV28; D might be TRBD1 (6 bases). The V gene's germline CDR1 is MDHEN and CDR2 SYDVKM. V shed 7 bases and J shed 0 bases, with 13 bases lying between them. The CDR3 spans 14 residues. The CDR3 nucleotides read TGTGCCAGCAAGGCCCTGGGGGCCTCCTACGAGCAGTACTTC. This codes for CASKALGASYEQYF.

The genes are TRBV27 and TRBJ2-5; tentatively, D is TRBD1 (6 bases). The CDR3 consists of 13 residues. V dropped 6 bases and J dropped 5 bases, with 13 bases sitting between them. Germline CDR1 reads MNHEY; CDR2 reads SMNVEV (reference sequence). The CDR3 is CASSPTQGETQYF. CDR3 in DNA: TGTGCCAGCAGCCCCACGCAGGGGGAGACCCAGTACTTC.

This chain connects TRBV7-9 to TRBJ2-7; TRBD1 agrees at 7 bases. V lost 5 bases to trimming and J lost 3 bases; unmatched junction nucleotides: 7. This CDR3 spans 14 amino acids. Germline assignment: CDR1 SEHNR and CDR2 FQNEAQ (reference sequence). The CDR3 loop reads CASSPGQIFYEQYF. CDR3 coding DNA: TGTGCCAGCAGCCCGGGACAGATTTTCTACGAGCAGTACTTC. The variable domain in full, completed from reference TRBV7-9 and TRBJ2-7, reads DTGVSQNPRHKITKRGQNVTFRCDPISEHNRLYWYRQTLGQGPEFLTYFQNEAQLEKSRLLSDRFSAERPKGSFSTLEIQRTEQGDSAMYLCASSPGQIFYEQYFGPGTRLTVT.

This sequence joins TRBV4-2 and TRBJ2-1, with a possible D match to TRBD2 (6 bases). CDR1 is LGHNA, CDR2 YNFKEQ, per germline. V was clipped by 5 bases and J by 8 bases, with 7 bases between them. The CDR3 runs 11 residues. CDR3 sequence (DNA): TGTGCCAGCAGCGGAGGGTATGAGCAGTTCTTC. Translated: CASSGGYEQFF.

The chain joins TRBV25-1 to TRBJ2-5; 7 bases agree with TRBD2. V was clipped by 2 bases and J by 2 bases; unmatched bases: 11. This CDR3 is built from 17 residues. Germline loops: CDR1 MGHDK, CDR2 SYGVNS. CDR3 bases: TGTGCCAGCAGTGAAAGGAATCGGACTAGAAAACAAGAGACCCAGTACTTC. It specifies CASSERNRTRKQETQYF.

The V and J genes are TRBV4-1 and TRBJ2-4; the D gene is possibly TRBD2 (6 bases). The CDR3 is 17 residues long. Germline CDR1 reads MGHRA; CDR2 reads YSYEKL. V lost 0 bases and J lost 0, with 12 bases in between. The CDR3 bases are TGCGCCAGCAGCCAAGATGGGGCGGGATTAGCCAAAAACATTCAGTACTTC. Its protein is CASSQDGAGLAKNIQYF.

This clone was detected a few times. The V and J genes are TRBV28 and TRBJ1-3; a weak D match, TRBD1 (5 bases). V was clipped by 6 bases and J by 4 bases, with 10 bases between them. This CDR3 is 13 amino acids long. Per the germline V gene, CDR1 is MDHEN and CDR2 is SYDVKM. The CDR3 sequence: CASRRQSGNTIYF. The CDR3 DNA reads TGTGCCAGCAGGAGACAGTCAGGAAACACCATATATTTT. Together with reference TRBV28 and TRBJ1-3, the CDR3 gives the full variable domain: DVKVTQSSRYLVKRTGEKVFLECVQDMDHENMFWYRQDPGLGLRLIYFSYDVKMKEKGDIPEGYSVSREKKERFSLILESASTNQTSMYLCASRRQSGNTIYFGEGSWLTVV.

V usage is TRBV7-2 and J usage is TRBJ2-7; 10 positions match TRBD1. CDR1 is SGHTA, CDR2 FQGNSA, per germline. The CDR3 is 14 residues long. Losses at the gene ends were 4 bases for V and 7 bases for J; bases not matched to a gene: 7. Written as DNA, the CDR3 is TGTGCCAGCAGCTCGGACAGGGGGGAGAGGGAGCAGTACTTC. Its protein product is CASSSDRGEREQYF.